This T cell receptor (beta chain) was identified in a study of PD-1 blockade in classical Hodgkin lymphoma (TCRdb year 2020). Background on the whole study: Nivolumab dosing was 3 mg/kg intravenously every 2 weeks, continuing until either disease progression or unacceptable toxicity. The study used TCR beta sequencing and CyTOF to define a peripheral blood immune signature of response to PD-1 blockade in classical Hodgkin lymphoma. Study-level results and caveats: A significant rise by C4D1 was seen in CD4+ but not CD8+ TCR diversity (p=0.0027 vs p=0.16), with the rise being most apparent in complete responders (p=0.02). Only a single clinical trial cohort was studied, and what caused the repertoire differences, possibly disease activity or prior therapy, remained undefined. Patients starting nivolumab less than 1 year after ASCT had lower diversity and were excluded from later analyses to avoid confounding by immune reconstitution. Trial patients with a complete response had baseline diversity similar to that of newly diagnosed patients, while partial responders and progressors had significantly lower diversity. Baseline TCR diversity was reported as lower in newly diagnosed patients than in healthy donors, and lower still in relapsed/refractory patients.

The CDR3 starts with the cysteine, ends with the phenylalanine, and has 14 residues. The only DNA kept is the CDR3, 42 bases in frame from the first base. According to the germline V gene, CDR1 reads SGDLS and CDR2 reads YYNGEE. V and J lose 0 bases and 5 bases, and a span of 11 bases separates them. The sample's time point label, decoded: cycle 2 day 1 (C2D1) of nivolumab. Every trial patient had relapsed after autologous stem cell transplantation, and cohorts A, B and C differed in prior brentuximab vedotin exposure. The trial cohort included 56 patients with relapsed/refractory classical Hodgkin lymphoma, and each patient had a best overall response of complete response, partial response or progressive disease. Trial patients were treated with single-agent nivolumab in the multi-cohort phase II CheckMate 205 trial. An independent review committee assessed best overall response by applying the 2007 International Working Group response criteria. Trial PBMCs were obtained immediately prior to nivolumab initiation (C1D1) and on therapy at cycle 2 day 1 and cycle 4 day 1. Peripheral blood was collected in 8 mL Vacutainer Cell Preparation Tubes, from which PBMCs were isolated by centrifugation and then cryopreserved.

Notes on this clone: Its antigen is unknown. Nothing much larger sits one base from this clone, and base qualities are not available.

The Qiagen DNeasy kit was used to extract genomic DNA both from unsorted PBMCs and from the negatively selected CD4+ and CD8+ fractions. Using primers that anneal to V and J segments, immunoSEQ multiplex PCR amplified the TCR beta CDR3 regions. Amplification bias was minimized using a synthetic immune receptor repertoire, and residual bias was removed computationally after sequencing. Processing in the source paper ran as follows. Custom Python scripts were used to quantify repertoire diversity as the Shannon entropy index. The unsorted, CD4+ and CD8+ repertoires were each analyzed separately, with the exception of combined analyses, where CD4+ and CD8+ sequences were merged in silico. Clonal expansion was defined as at least a 2-fold frequency increase after treatment relative to C1D1, with a pseudocount of 0.5 for undetected baseline clones. Singleton clones were defined as clones with 0 or 1 copy at C1D1, and non-singleton clones were defined as clones with 2 or more copies. By matching protein sequences in sorted samples from the same patient, clones expanded in unsorted samples were annotated as CD4+, CD8+ or unknown. Diversity changes from C1D1 to C4D1 were tested in paired samples using Wilcoxon tests. The table was pulled from immuneACCESS by TCRdb, which kept in-frame rearrangements only. Such tables lose some clones; where checked, under half of the loss comes from unresolved V genes, and the rest has no known cause. The D gene and trimming were derived from the DNA, and the V and J assignments and clone size from that table. This sample gives around 22,000 clones in total; about four fifths of them show up just once. Roughly 15% of the sample is taken by the ten largest.

Sample: peripheral blood mononuclear cells (PBMCs), taken before the second cycle of nivolumab. The origin of this receptor is a human donor with classical Hodgkin lymphoma. Recombination connected TRBV9 to TRBJ2-5, with TRBD2 perhaps the D gene, on 5 matching bases. The nucleotides are TGTGCCAGCAGCGTAGGAGGGCTTTCGGAGACCCAGTACTTC. It translates to CASSVGGLSETQYF.